The present T cell receptor beta chain was sequenced within a study of OX40 agonist ivuxolimab in advanced cancers. Profiled with immunoSEQ multiplex PCR; TCRdb holds only in-frame clones, not every one. The repertoire consists of more than 65,000 clones, with about 88% occurring once and the leading ten covering around 0.98%. The sequencing used CD4+ or CD8+ T cells sorted from blood, collected in a trial of the OX40 agonist ivuxolimab. The source is an adult with an advanced solid tumor such as melanoma, head and neck, liver or kidney cancer.

The CDR3 sequence: CASSGQGKSYGYTF. CDR3 bases: TGCGCCAGCAGTGGGCAGGGGAAAAGCTATGGCTACACCTTC. The chain couples TRBV10-1 to TRBJ1-2; weak D call: TRBD1 (6 bases). V shed 4 bases and J shed 4 bases, with 13 bases lying between them. The CDR3 is 14 amino acids. The germline CDR1 and CDR2 sequences are WNHNN and SYGVQD (reference sequence).